This passage covers 9 T cell receptor beta chains from one sample sequenced in a study of T cells after yellow fever vaccination. TCRdb recomputed calls from the 5' RACE reads with MiXCR, one row per CDR3 protein. The table lists 400,000 or so distinct CDR3 sequences, under 14% of them singletons. The material was PBMCs, obtained on the day of the first yellow fever vaccination. Source of these receptors: a man aged 18 to 35 who received the YFV17D yellow fever vaccine.

This clonotype was observed a handful of times. The chain joins TRBV11-2 to TRBJ2-1; unclear D gene. The ends were cut back, 1 base at V and 3 bases at J, with 10 bases in the middle. CDR1 and CDR2 (germline): SGHAT, FQNNGV. The CDR3 is 15 amino acids. CDR3 region: CASSLGLNLYNEQFF. The CDR3 coding sequence is TGTGCCAGCAGCTTAGGGCTAAACCTCTACAATGAGCAGTTCTTC.

The V call is TRBV29-1, the J call TRBJ1-5; D possibly corresponds to TRBD1 (5 bases). Deletions cut 6 bases from V and 4 bases from J, with 13 bases between. Germline V gene lookup returns CDR1 SQVTM and CDR2 ANQGSEA. The CDR3 consists of 13 residues. DNA for the CDR3: TGCAGCGTCGTCGGTGAGGGGAATCAGCCCCAGCATTTT. Residues: CSVVGEGNQPQHF.

This clonotype was seen more than once but under ten times. V and J are TRBV6-2 or TRBV6-3 and TRBJ1-5; 11 bases fit TRBD1. The V gene's germline CDR1 is MNHEY and CDR2 SVGEGT. Trimming cost V 5 bases and J 7 bases; bases outside gene matches: 13. The CDR3 extends over 17 amino acids. The CDR3 bases are TGTGCCAGCAGTCCCGCCGGACAGGGGGCGACGCGCCAGCCCCAGCATTTT. Amino acids: CASSPAGQGATRQPQHF.

This clonotype showed up just a few times. The chain joins TRBV12-3 or TRBV12-4 to TRBJ1-4; D unclear. The CDR3 contains 10 residues. Trimming took off 6 bases at V and 8 bases at J, with 4 bases between the two ends. Written as DNA, the CDR3 is TGTGCCAGCAGCAAGGAAAAACTGTTTTTT. Protein sequence: CASSKEKLFF.

This clonotype came up a few times. The chain joins TRBV11-2 to TRBJ2-7; D unclear. The CDR3 spans 13 residues. Per germline, CDR1 SGHAT and CDR2 FQNNGV. V lost 1 base and J 6 bases, leaving 10 bases between the germline ends. The CDR3 sequence: CASSLVSLGEQYF. The CDR3 DNA follows: TGTGCCAGCAGCTTAGTTAGTCTCGGCGAGCAGTACTTC.

This clonotype was counted between two and nine times. The chain carries TRBV5-1 and TRBJ2-3, with D possibly matching TRBD2 (7 bases). Germline V gene data show CDR1 as SGHRS and CDR2 as YFSETQ. The CDR3 has 18 residues. Deletions cut 4 bases from V and 6 bases from J, with 27 bases between. The CDR3 region is CASSLRRGGALVSDTQYF. In DNA, the CDR3 is TGCGCCAGCAGCCTCCGCCGTGGGGGGGCCCTGGTATCGGATACGCAGTATTTT. The variable domain in full, completed from reference TRBV5-1 and TRBJ2-3, reads KAGVTQTPRYLIKTRGQQVTLSCSPISGHRSVSWYQQTPGQGLQFLFEYFSETQRNKGNFPGRFSGRQFSNSRSEMNVSTLELGDSALYLCASSLRRGGALVSDTQYFGPGTRLTVL.

The V call is TRBV28, the J call TRBJ2-5; the D gene is possibly TRBD2 (5 bases). This CDR3 contains 15 residues. V was shortened by 6 bases and J by 3 bases, with 17 bases between the two germline ends. CDR1 and CDR2 from the germline V gene are MDHEN and SYDVKM. The CDR3 sequence is CASSRPGLAKETQYF. CDR3 bases: TGTGCCAGCAGCCGACCCGGACTGGCAAAAGAGACCCAGTACTTC.

This clonotype showed up just a few times. V and J are TRBV5-1 and TRBJ1-6; 8 bases agree with TRBD1. V was clipped by 2 bases and J by 6 bases; unmatched bases: 7. This CDR3 contains 16 residues. Germline V gives CDR1 SGHRS, CDR2 YFSETQ. CDR3 in DNA: TGCGCCAGCAGCTTCCTGGGACAGGCGACTAATTCACCCCTCCACTTT. Translating gives CASSFLGQATNSPLHF.

This clonotype has only a few counts. The chain has TRBV20-1 and TRBJ2-3; perhaps TRBD2 as D (6 bases). Trimming took 5 bases from V and 2 from J, leaving 20 bases between them. Germline-derived CDR1 and CDR2 are DFQATT and SNEGSKA (reference sequence). This CDR3 has 16 residues. The CDR3 sequence is CSAFLLVTGDTDTQYF. The CDR3 DNA is TGCAGTGCTTTCCTCCTAGTGACGGGGGACACAGATACGCAGTATTTT.